This T cell receptor (beta chain) was documented in a study of blood T cells in healthy people across ages. General study findings and limits: Whereas aged donors had fewer naive CD4+ cells, long-lived donors had more of them and higher diversity.

Primed by a sample-barcoded 5' primer and a J-beta primer mix, a second PCR proceeded for about 6 to 12 cycles. TCRdb called the 5' RACE reads again in MiXCR, with one record for every CDR3 protein. The profile shows under 2,000,000 distinct CDR3 sequences, about 49% of them singletons. Germline loops: CDR1 MNHNY, CDR2 SVGAGI (reference sequence). Germline trimming cut 6 bases from V and 4 bases from J; bases unmatched to any gene: 5. This CDR3 spans 14 amino acids. A remark on this clonotype: Its cognate antigen is unknown.

The sequenced sample was blood. This rearrangement joins TRBV6-6 to TRBJ1-5, with 8 positions matching TRBD1. The source of this sequence is a woman aged 40 to 50 in good health. Here the CDR3 reads CASREQGANQPQHF. The CDR3 DNA follows: TGTGCCAGCAGGGAGCAGGGGGCTAATCAGCCCCAGCATTTT.